This is a list of T cell receptor beta chains from one sample in a study of identical twins. TCRdb re-analysed the 5' RACE reads in MiXCR, keeping a single row per CDR3 protein. The sample lists some 1,600,000 distinct CDR3 sequences; under 35% were seen once. Sequencing was performed on cord blood. These receptors were obtained from a newborn girl in good health. The CDR3 runs from the conserved cysteine through the conserved F or W. Fields, in order: D gene, V gene, J gene, clone size, CDR3 DNA, CDR3 protein. D genes are given only for firm matches. Expanded clones are given a class, and other clones once, few, many or no size at all.

D: NA
V: TRBV11-2
J: TRBJ2-1
size: NA
DNA: TGTGCCAGCAGCTTAGGGCTAGGGAGGGAGCAGTTCTTC
CDR3: CASSLGLGREQFF

D: TRBD1
V: TRBV30
J: TRBJ1-1
size: few
DNA: TGTGCCTGGACAGGGGGTTTGAACACTGAAGCTTTCTTT
CDR3: CAWTGGLNTEAFF

D: TRBD1
V: TRBV15
J: TRBJ1-3
size: NA
DNA: TGTGCCACCAGCGCGACAGGGTCTGGAAACACCATATATTTT
CDR3: CATSATGSGNTIYF

D: NA
V: TRBV6-2/TRBV6-3
J: TRBJ2-4
size: few
DNA: TGTGCCAGCAGTTACTATCACATTCAGTACTTC
CDR3: CASSYYHIQYF

D: TRBD2
V: TRBV3-1
J: TRBJ2-5
size: once
DNA: TGTGCCAGCAGCCTCGCCGGGACTAGTAGCGGTGAGCAGTACTTC
CDR3: CASSLAGTSSGEQYF

D: TRBD2
V: TRBV20-1
J: TRBJ2-3
size: NA
DNA: TGCAGTGCGCCGAAACTAGCGGGGGGCGCCAGCACAGATACGCAGTATTTT
CDR3: CSAPKLAGGASTDTQYF

D: NA
V: TRBV3-1
J: TRBJ2-7
size: NA
DNA: TGTGCCAGCAGCCACACCCCCTTGAAAGGGTCCTACGAGCAGTACTTC
CDR3: CASSHTPLKGSYEQYF

D: NA
V: TRBV3-1
J: TRBJ1-2
size: many
DNA: TGTGCCAGCAGCCAAGATCCGGGGGCTAACTATGGCTACACCTTC
CDR3: CASSQDPGANYGYTF

D: NA
V: TRBV29-1
J: TRBJ1-1
size: once
DNA: TGCAGCGTCCGTCACCGACGGGGAACAACTGAAGCTTTCTTT
CDR3: CSVRHRRGTTEAFF

D: NA
V: TRBV12-3/TRBV12-4
J: TRBJ2-7
size: few
DNA: TGTGCCAGCAGTTCCCGACCGAACACCTACGAGCAGTACTTC
CDR3: CASSSRPNTYEQYF

D: NA
V: TRBV12-5
J: TRBJ1-2
size: many
DNA: TGTGCTAGTGGCATCTACGGCTATGGCTACACCTTC
CDR3: CASGIYGYGYTF

D: NA
V: TRBV25-1
J: TRBJ2-7
size: few
DNA: TGTGCCAGCAGCGGACAGTGGAGCACCTACGAGCAGTACTTC
CDR3: CASSGQWSTYEQYF

D: NA
V: TRBV6-1
J: TRBJ1-2
size: few
DNA: TGTGCCAGCAGTATGGGGATCGACTATGGCTACACCTTC
CDR3: CASSMGIDYGYTF

D: NA
V: TRBV10-3
J: TRBJ1-5
size: few
DNA: TGTGCCATCAGTAACAGGGAAAATCAGCCCCAGCATTTT
CDR3: CAISNRENQPQHF

D: TRBD1
V: TRBV20-1
J: TRBJ2-7
size: NA
DNA: TGCAGTGCGATCGGGACGGACAGGGGCTACGAGCAGTACTTC
CDR3: CSAIGTDRGYEQYF

D: TRBD2
V: TRBV28
J: TRBJ2-3
size: NA
DNA: TGTGCCAGCAGTTTATCTGGACAAGTAAGCGGGAGAGATACGCAGTATTTT
CDR3: CASSLSGQVSGRDTQYF